The 30 T cell receptor beta chains below all came from one sample that was sequenced in a study of cytomegalovirus exposure and HLA in healthy donors (dated by TCRdb to 2017 to 2019). Library preparation was by the immunoSEQ multiplex PCR assay. The multiplex PCR relied on a mix of 60 forward primers for TCR Vbeta segments and 13 reverse primers for TCR Jbeta segments. The source is immuneACCESS, and TCRdb retained only in-frame sequences with V and J called. Part of the clones is not carried over; for the studies checked, unresolved V genes explain less than half of this, and the remainder is unexplained. Counted in this sample were 150,000 to 200,000 clones; 81% of them appeared once. Less than 4.5% of the sample goes to the ten largest clones. The sample was PBMCs. These receptors all stem from a man between 50 and 59 years old in good health and CMV-seronegative.

This clone turned up a few times. This chain connects TRBV25-1 to TRBJ2-5; TRBD1 matches 9 bases. V lost 3 bases, J lost 4 bases, and 6 bases stayed unmatched. The CDR3 covers 15 residues. CDR1 MGHDK and CDR2 SYGVNS come from the germline V gene. For the CDR3, the DNA is TGTGCCAGCAGTGATCCCGGGACAGGGCGAGAGACCCAGTACTTC. This encodes CASSDPGTGRETQYF.

The rearrangement uses TRBV18 and TRBJ1-1, with D uncertain. This CDR3 is built from 13 residues. V dropped 2 bases and J dropped 5 bases, with 9 bases sitting between them. Germline-derived CDR1 and CDR2 are KGHSH and LQKENI. The CDR3: CASSPGEWTEAFF. CDR3 bases: TGTGCCAGCTCACCAGGGGAGTGGACTGAAGCTTTCTTT.

The V call is TRBV19, the J call TRBJ1-4; weak D call: TRBD1 (6 bases). CDR3 length: 14 amino acids. The germline V and J ends were trimmed by 7 bases and 4 bases, with 13 bases remaining between them. From germline, CDR1 is LNHDA and CDR2 SQIVND (reference sequence). The CDR3 bases are TGTGCCAGTACCGAAGGGGGAAATAATGAAAAACTGTTTTTT. Protein: CASTEGGNNEKLFF.

The V call is TRBV9, the J call TRBJ2-5, with a weak D call TRBD2 (6 bases). Deletions cut 2 bases from V and 1 base from J, with 9 bases between. The CDR3 loop spans 14 amino acids. The germline V gene encodes CDR1 SGDLS and CDR2 YYNGEE. The CDR3 loop reads CASSVIGSQETQYF. In DNA form, the CDR3 reads TGTGCCAGCAGCGTGATCGGGAGCCAAGAGACCCAGTACTTC. The full variable domain, with the rest looked up from reference TRBV9 and TRBJ2-5, is DSGVTQTPKHLITATGQRVTLRCSPRSGDLSVYWYQQSLDQGLQFLIQYYNGEERAKGNILERFSAQQFPDLHSELNLSSLELGDSALYFCASSVIGSQETQYFGPGTRLLVL.

The chain combines TRBV27 with TRBJ2-7; 9 bases fit TRBD1. With 3 bases clipped from V and 6 bases from J, the junction kept 6 bases outside the gene matches. Germline V gene data show CDR1 as MNHEY and CDR2 as SMNVEV (reference sequence). The length of the CDR3 is 14 residues. For the CDR3, the DNA is TGTGCCAGCAGTTTGGGACAGGGCGCTATCGAGCAGTACTTC. It specifies CASSLGQGAIEQYF.

CDR3 amino acids: CATSMDRGYNEQFF. DNA of the CDR3: TGTGCCACCAGCATGGACAGGGGGTACAATGAGCAGTTCTTC. The gene calls are TRBV15 and TRBJ2-1, with 10 bases identical to TRBD1. Unmatched junction bases numbered 1, after V lost 4 bases and J lost 4 bases. CDR1 and CDR2 (germline): LNHNV, YYDKDF (reference sequence). The CDR3 length is 14 residues.

The rearrangement uses TRBV18 and TRBJ1-2; 9 bases match TRBD1. Looked up from germline, CDR1 is KGHSH and CDR2 is LQKENI. The CDR3 runs 18 residues. After removal of 5 bases from V and 0 bases from J, the junction contained 13 bases not matched to a gene. CDR3 sequence: CASSDPNRGRSPNYGYTF. The CDR3 DNA reads TGTGCCAGCTCAGATCCGAACAGGGGGCGATCCCCTAACTATGGCTACACCTTC.

In DNA, the CDR3 is TGTGCCAGCAGCTCGGGACAGCAAGAGACCCAGTACTTC. This sequence encodes CASSSGQQETQYF. The chain links TRBV5-6 to TRBJ2-5; 7 bases are a match to TRBD1. J lost 2 bases, V lost 3 bases, and 1 base had no gene match. Germline V gene data show CDR1 as SGHDT and CDR2 as YYEEEE. This CDR3 is 13 amino acids long.

V is TRBV7-2 and J is TRBJ2-1; 10 nucleotides line up with TRBD2. Trimming cost V 3 bases and J 1 base; bases outside gene matches: 6. Germline values: CDR1 SGHTA, CDR2 FQGNSA. The CDR3 runs 17 residues. This CDR3 reads CASSFTSGARSYNEQFF. In nucleotides, the CDR3 is TGTGCCAGCAGCTTCACTAGCGGGGCTCGATCCTACAATGAGCAGTTCTTC.

As concerns this clone: Other nucleotide sequences in the sample specify the same CDR3. This chain uses TRBV5-6 with TRBJ1-4; TRBD1 matches 7 bases. This CDR3 has 14 residues. Looked up from germline, CDR1 is SGHDT and CDR2 is YYEEEE. Trimming removed 4 bases from V and 6 bases from J; junction bases left unmatched: 6. The CDR3, as DNA: TGTGCCAGCAGCCTTAGGGGGCTCGATGAAAAACTGTTTTTT. Protein sequence: CASSLRGLDEKLFF.

This chain uses TRBV5-6 with TRBJ1-1; 8 bases align to TRBD1. After removal of 4 bases from V and 0 bases from J, the junction contained 5 bases not matched to a gene. The CDR3 is 15 amino acids. Per germline, CDR1 SGHDT and CDR2 YYEEEE. CDR3 protein: CASSQGTGMNTEAFF. The CDR3 DNA follows: TGTGCCAGCAGCCAAGGGACAGGCATGAACACTGAAGCTTTCTTT.

This clone has a handful of counts. The gene calls are TRBV19 and TRBJ1-2, with TRBD1 identical over 7 bases. Germline V gene sequence: CDR1 LNHDA, CDR2 SQIVND (reference sequence). V was clipped by 10 bases and J by 7 bases; unmatched bases: 9. This CDR3 is 12 amino acids long. The CDR3 sequence: CATGQVGAGYTF. The CDR3 region has the DNA TGTGCCACTGGACAGGTCGGAGCTGGCTACACCTTC.

This clone appeared a few times. This chain connects TRBV5-1 to TRBJ2-5; the D gene is possibly TRBD2 (6 bases). CDR1 is SGHRS, CDR2 YFSETQ, per germline. The CDR3 runs 14 residues. The CDR3 protein is CGSQVSAGSPTQYF. The CDR3 DNA is TGCGGGTCGCAAGTTTCTGCGGGGAGTCCGACCCAGTACTTC.

This chain links TRBV2 with TRBJ2-3; unclear D gene. V was pared by 4 bases and J by 4 bases, with 18 bases between. The CDR3 is 16 amino acids. Per the germline V gene, CDR1 is SNHLY and CDR2 is FYNNEI. CDR3 loop: CASSASGLKTSDTQYF. The CDR3, as DNA: TGTGCCAGCAGTGCCTCGGGTCTGAAAACCTCAGATACGCAGTATTTT.

The chain recombines TRBV4-1 with TRBJ1-4; TRBD1 is a possible D gene (6 bases). Germline V lookup: CDR1 MGHRA, CDR2 YSYEKL. CDR3 length equals 15 residues. V lost 4 bases, J lost 2 bases, and 11 bases lay in between. Here the CDR3 reads CASSLTGSTNEKLFF. In DNA form, the CDR3 reads TGCGCCAGCAGCCTCACAGGGTCGACTAATGAAAAACTGTTTTTT.

To note about this clone: Germline is not matched at one junction end, which may reflect a read error. The genes are TRBV7-2 and TRBJ1-2; D gene uncertain. The CDR3 spans 14 residues. Germline-derived CDR1 and CDR2 are SGHTA and FQGNSA. The CDR3, as DNA: TGTGCCAACAGCTTATCCAGAGACGAGGGTGGCTACACCTTC. This translates into CANSLSRDEGGYTF.

This clone was recorded at least ten times. The chain employs TRBV11-2 and TRBJ2-7; the D is unclear. CDR1 and CDR2 (germline): SGHAT, FQNNGV. This CDR3 is 10 amino acids long. V was shortened by 9 bases and J by 9 bases, with 12 bases between the two germline ends. CDR3 bases: TGTGCCAGTTGCCCTAGGTCGCAGTACTTC. Its translation: CASCPRSQYF. The full variable domain, in which reference TRBV11-2 and TRBJ2-7 provide the parts outside the CDR3, is EAGVAQSPRYKIIEKRQSVAFWCNPISGHATLYWYQQILGQGPKLLIQFQNNGVVDDSQLPKDRFSAERLKGVDSTLKIQPAKLEDSAVYLCASCPRSQYFGPGTRLTVT.

This clone was picked up one time. The gene calls are TRBV7-9 and TRBJ1-4; TRBD1 matches at 9 bases. This CDR3 has 17 residues. Germline-derived CDR1 and CDR2 are SEHNR and FQNEAQ (reference sequence). V gave up 5 bases and J gave up 8 bases; unmatched junction bases: 15. The CDR3 DNA follows: TGTGCCAGCAGCCGTTGGGGGACAGGGAGATTAGGGGAAAAACTGTTTTTT. Its translation is CASSRWGTGRLGEKLFF.

This chain uses TRBV5-1 with TRBJ2-5; D is perhaps TRBD1 (5 bases). Germline CDR1 and CDR2: SGHRS and YFSETQ. Trimming left V 0 bases short and J 3 bases short, with 9 bases between. The CDR3 is 14 amino acids. The CDR3 DNA reads as TGCGCCAGCAGCTTGGTGCCAGGGAAAGAGACCCAGTACTTC. Protein product: CASSLVPGKETQYF.

The chain has TRBV4-1 and TRBJ2-7; D might be TRBD1 (6 bases). V gave up 2 bases and J gave up 0 bases, with 11 bases separating them. The germline V gene encodes CDR1 MGHRA and CDR2 YSYEKL. The CDR3 spans 15 residues. CDR3 nucleotides: TGCGCCAGCAGCCAAATTAGGACAGACTCCTACGAGCAGTACTTC. This codes for CASSQIRTDSYEQYF.

The J gene is TRBJ1-2, the V gene TRBV10-3, with a weak D call TRBD1 (5 bases). The germline V gene has CDR1 ENHRY and CDR2 SYGVKD. With 0 bases removed from V and 11 bases from J, the gap between germline ends came to 16 bases. CDR3 length equals 14 residues. Written as DNA, the CDR3 is TGTGCCATCAGTGAGTCGAGTTGGCAGGGAGGGTACACCTTC. This encodes CAISESSWQGGYTF.

The rearrangement uses TRBV5-1 and TRBJ2-5; 12 positions match TRBD2. The V gene's germline CDR1 is SGHRS and CDR2 YFSETQ. J was trimmed by 3 bases and V by 0 bases; bases with no gene match: 3. This CDR3 is built from 16 residues. As DNA, the CDR3 is TGCGCCAGCAGCTTGGACGGACTAGCGGGGAAAGAGACCCAGTACTTC. As protein: CASSLDGLAGKETQYF.

The rearrangement links TRBV5-4 to TRBJ2-5; 9 nucleotides align to TRBD1. This CDR3 has 14 residues. Per germline, CDR1 SGHNT and CDR2 YYREEE (reference sequence). V dropped 4 bases and J dropped 2; count of bases not matched to a gene: 3. CDR3 in amino acids: CASSRGTGQETQYF. CDR3 in DNA: TGTGCCAGCAGCCGCGGGACAGGGCAAGAGACCCAGTACTTC.

This clone has a single count. The rearrangement joins TRBV5-4 to TRBJ2-7; D gene uncertain. This CDR3 region has 14 residues. Trimming pared 0 bases from V and 2 bases from J, leaving 9 bases between. CDR1 is SGHNT and CDR2 is YYREEE in the germline V gene (reference sequence). CDR3 nucleotide sequence: TGTGCCAGCAGCTTGGACCAGGCCACCTACGAGCAGTACTTC. This translates into CASSLDQATYEQYF. Filled out from reference TRBV5-4 and TRBJ2-7, the complete variable domain reads ETGVTQSPTHLIKTRGQQVTLRCSSQSGHNTVSWYQQALGQGPQFIFQYYREEENGRGNFPPRFSGLQFPNYSSELNVNALELDDSALYLCASSLDQATYEQYFGPGTRLTVT.

CDR3 loop: CASSPGLAGGPADTQYF. The CDR3 bases are TGTGCCAGCAGCCCCGGACTAGCGGGGGGGCCAGCAGATACGCAGTATTTT. V usage is TRBV13 and J usage is TRBJ2-3, with 15 bases identical to TRBD2. The germline V gene encodes CDR1 PRHDT and CDR2 FYEKMQ (reference sequence). The CDR3 covers 17 residues. J lost 4 bases, V lost 5 bases, and 7 bases had no gene match.

V is TRBV29-1 and J is TRBJ1-1; a weak D match, TRBD1 (6 bases). The V end lost 2 bases, the J end lost 4 bases, and 11 bases lay between the germline ends. CDR3 length: 13 amino acids. The germline CDR1 and CDR2 sequences are SQVTM and ANQGSEA. For the CDR3, the DNA is TGCAGCGTTGAACTTGGCAGGGGCACTGAAGCTTTCTTT. Its protein is CSVELGRGTEAFF.

The chain recombines TRBV9 with TRBJ2-2, with D uncertain. CDR3 length equals 16 residues. V dropped 0 bases and J dropped 0 bases, with 9 bases sitting between them. The germline gives CDR1 SGDLS, CDR2 YYNGEE. The CDR3 DNA sequence: TGTGCCAGCAGCGTAGCTACGTTGGCGAACACCGGGGAGCTGTTTTTT. Residues: CASSVATLANTGELFF.

The chain carries TRBV10-2 and TRBJ1-5; D may be TRBD1 (6 bases). Looked up from germline, CDR1 is WSHSY and CDR2 is SAAADI. This CDR3 is 14 amino acids long. The V end lost 2 bases, the J end lost 3 bases, and 8 bases lay between the germline ends. CDR3 protein: CASSERQVNQPQHF. CDR3 DNA sequence: TGCGCCAGCAGTGAGCGACAGGTCAATCAGCCCCAGCATTTT.

Comments on this clone: Relative to the germline gene, one junction end is altered; a read error may explain this. The chain has TRBV7-7 and TRBJ2-7, with TRBD1 matching over 9 bases. Germline V gene data show CDR1 as SSHAT and CDR2 as FNYEAQ (reference sequence). This CDR3 region has 14 residues. The CDR3 loop reads CASSKDRGIGEQYF. Here the CDR3 DNA reads TGTGCTAGCAGCAAGGACAGGGGAATCGGCGAGCAGTACTTC.

In its sample, this clone was seen once. The rearrangement uses TRBV29-1 and TRBJ2-6; D is perhaps TRBD1 (5 bases). This CDR3 is 16 amino acids long. Germline V lookup: CDR1 SQVTM, CDR2 ANQGSEA. The V and J ends lost 1 base and 3 bases respectively, with 13 bases between them. The CDR3 reads CSVEVLAGIGANVLTF. DNA of the CDR3: TGCAGCGTTGAAGTTCTGGCAGGGATTGGGGCCAACGTCCTGACTTTC.